One and the same sample provided the 22 T cell receptor beta chains below, sequenced in a study of post-analysis software for immune sequencing data. General study findings and limits: Patients carried roughly 5 TRBV segments more frequently than controls did, and TRBV5-6, TRBV5-1 and TRBV20-1 were among them.

Presence of unique molecular identifiers characterized the TCR beta cDNA libraries. Via MiXCR, TCRdb re-called the PCR reads, giving one row per CDR3 protein. Of hundreds of thousands of distinct CDR3 sequences in the sample, over 45% were seen once. What these receptors recognize is not known. The sequenced sample consisted of blood. These receptors all come from a girl aged 2 to 9 with multiple sclerosis.

The rearrangement links TRBV10-2 to TRBJ2-1, with TRBD2 as a possible D gene (5 bases). The CDR3 is 15 residues long. Per the germline V gene, CDR1 is WSHSY and CDR2 is SAAADI. Trimming pared 6 bases from V and 0 bases from J, leaving 12 bases between. CDR3 sequence: CASSGIPRSYNEQFF. CDR3 coding DNA: TGCGCCAGCAGCGGGATACCACGCTCCTACAATGAGCAGTTCTTC.

This clonotype was observed a handful of times. At one of its ends the junction is not consistent with the germline gene, which may arise from a read error. The chain couples TRBV5-1 to TRBJ2-1; 9 positions agree with TRBD1. Germline V gene lookup returns CDR1 SGHRS and CDR2 YFSETQ. The CDR3 runs 14 residues. The DNA of the CDR3 is TGCGCCAGCAGTTTGGGACAGGGACCCACCGAGCAGTTCTTC. Amino acids: CASSLGQGPTEQFF.

The chain links TRBV9 to TRBJ2-5; TRBD2 agrees at 8 bases. This CDR3 is 15 amino acids long. Germline loops: CDR1 SGDLS, CDR2 YYNGEE. J was trimmed by 5 bases and V by 0 bases; bases with no gene match: 6. The CDR3 is CASSVDGGAPETQYF. The CDR3 DNA reads TGTGCCAGCAGCGTAGACGGGGGGGCCCCGGAGACCCAGTACTTC.

This clonotype was detected a few times. This sequence joins TRBV20-1 and TRBJ2-5; D gene unclear. This CDR3 region has 14 residues. Trimming pared 1 base from V and 2 bases from J, leaving 11 bases between. Germline V CDR1 and CDR2: DFQATT, SNEGSKA (reference sequence). The CDR3 nucleotides read TGCAGTGCTAGAGTGAGTGGAATACAAGAGACCCAGTACTTC. Translated: CSARVSGIQETQYF.

This clonotype was seen more than once but under ten times. The chain carries TRBV5-5 and TRBJ2-1, with 7 bases aligning to TRBD1. Germline V gene sequence: CDR1 SGHKS, CDR2 YYEKEE (reference sequence). The CDR3 extends over 15 amino acids. Trimming cost V 4 bases and J 9 bases; bases outside gene matches: 13. CDR3 protein: CASSLTGYDWVEQFF. The DNA for the CDR3 is TGTGCCAGCAGCCTGACAGGGTATGACTGGGTTGAGCAGTTCTTC.

The rearrangement joins TRBV5-1 to TRBJ1-1; TRBD1 matches 8 bases. CDR1 SGHRS and CDR2 YFSETQ come from the germline V gene. With V trimmed by 4 bases and J by 5 bases, 10 bases remained unmatched. CDR3 length: 15 residues. The CDR3, as DNA: TGCGCCAGCAGCACCGGACAGGGAGAGAATACTGAAGCTTTCTTT. Residues: CASSTGQGENTEAFF.

This clonotype was observed a handful of times. The chain uses TRBV5-1 and TRBJ2-1; 8 positions match TRBD2. CDR3 length: 19 amino acids. J lost 7 bases, V lost 5 bases, and 23 bases had no gene match. The germline V gene has CDR1 SGHRS and CDR2 YFSETQ. CDR3 in DNA: TGCGCCAGCAGTCGCCCCGAGGGACTGGCAAGCGGGGGTAAGAATGAGCAGTTCTTC. As protein: CASSRPEGLASGGKNEQFF.

This rearrangement joins TRBV7-2 to TRBJ2-5; the D gene is possibly TRBD2 (5 bases). This CDR3 contains 13 residues. Between the trimmed V and J ends, which lost 3 bases and 5 bases, there was a span of 10 bases. Germline V lookup: CDR1 SGHTA, CDR2 FQGNSA. The CDR3 loop is CASSFTSGETQYF. For the CDR3, the DNA is TGTGCCAGCAGCTTTACCTCGGGGGAGACCCAGTACTTC.

The chain uses TRBV7-9 and TRBJ1-1; D unclear. Looked up from germline, CDR1 is SEHNR and CDR2 is FQNEAQ (reference sequence). V lost 3 bases, J lost 3 bases, and 11 bases lay in between. The CDR3 totals 14 residues. DNA of the CDR3: TGTGCCAGCAGCTTCCGACTCGGGTACACTGAAGCTTTCTTT. This translates into CASSFRLGYTEAFF. Looking up the rest from reference TRBV7-9 and TRBJ1-1 gives the full variable domain: DTGVSQNPRHKITKRGQNVTFRCDPISEHNRLYWYRQTLGQGPEFLTYFQNEAQLEKSRLLSDRFSAERPKGSFSTLEIQRTEQGDSAMYLCASSFRLGYTEAFFGQGTRLTVV.

The chain couples TRBV12-3 or TRBV12-4 to TRBJ2-1; the D is unclear. This CDR3 comprises 14 residues. Trimming cost V 1 base and J 4 bases, with 8 bases left between them. CDR3 DNA sequence: TGTGCCAGCAGTTTAGTTCCTGGTTACAATGAGCAGTTCTTC. This sequence encodes CASSLVPGYNEQFF.

The chain employs TRBV29-1 and TRBJ2-7, with 7 bases aligning to TRBD2. Trimming took 4 bases from V and 4 from J; bases not matched to a gene: 10. Germline V gene data show CDR1 as SQVTM and CDR2 as ANQGSEA. The length of the CDR3 is 14 residues. The CDR3 region is CSVGWQGGAYEQYF. CDR3 nucleotides: TGCAGCGTTGGTTGGCAGGGAGGGGCTTACGAGCAGTACTTC.

CDR3: CASGPNLGQGVNEQFF. Written as DNA, the CDR3 is TGTGCTAGTGGTCCCAACCTGGGACAGGGTGTAAATGAGCAGTTCTTC. The gene calls are TRBV12-5 and TRBJ2-1, with TRBD1 matching over 9 bases. There are 16 residues in the CDR3. Germline CDR1 reads LGHNT; CDR2 reads FRNRAP. V was pared by 5 bases and J by 7 bases, with 12 bases of the junction left unmatched.

V is TRBV4-3 and J is TRBJ2-2; D is unresolved. Germline assignment: CDR1 LGHNA and CDR2 YSLEER. This CDR3 is 16 amino acids long. Trimming took off 0 bases at V and 5 bases at J, with 13 bases between the two ends. Here the CDR3 reads CASSQDGVLGTGELFF. The DNA for the CDR3 is TGCGCCAGCAGCCAAGATGGGGTTTTGGGAACCGGGGAGCTGTTTTTT.

This clonotype was observed a handful of times. J is TRBJ2-6 and V is TRBV5-6, with 11 bases matching TRBD2. In germline, CDR1 is SGHDT, CDR2 YYEEEE. The V and J ends lost 4 bases and 4 bases, in that order; junction bases with no gene match: 25. The CDR3 has 23 amino acids. DNA of the CDR3: TGTGCCAGCAGCCCCGGCCCGGGACAGAGATTAGCGGGAGGGCCTTCAGGGGCCAACGTCCTGACTTTC. This encodes CASSPGPGQRLAGGPSGANVLTF. Together with reference TRBV5-6 and TRBJ2-6, the CDR3 gives the full variable domain: DAGVTQSPTHLIKTRGQQVTLRCSPKSGHDTVSWYQQALGQGPQFIFQYYEEEERQRGNFPDRFSGHQFPNYSSELNVNALLLGDSALYLCASSPGPGQRLAGGPSGANVLTFGAGSRLTVL.

The chain has TRBV6-5 and TRBJ1-5; D may be TRBD1 (5 bases). The V end lost 6 bases, the J end lost 7 bases, and 19 bases lay between the germline ends. From germline, CDR1 is MNHEY and CDR2 SVGAGI. The CDR3 length is 15 residues. CDR3 DNA sequence: TGTGCCAGCAGCCGACGGGGCCTAGTTGGGCAGCCCCAGCATTTT. It specifies CASSRRGLVGQPQHF.

The chain is built from TRBV11-3 and TRBJ2-3; D is uncertain. This CDR3 region has 14 residues. Germline V gene sequence: CDR1 SGHNT, CDR2 YENEEA. V lost 1 base to trimming and J lost 4 bases, with 9 bases between them. The CDR3 region is CASSLGGYADTQYF. In DNA, the CDR3 is TGTGCCAGCAGCTTAGGAGGCTACGCAGATACGCAGTATTTT.

The chain employs TRBV10-3 and TRBJ1-2; D perhaps matches TRBD1 (5 bases). V was pared by 4 bases and J by 3 bases, with 15 bases between. Germline lookup yields CDR1 ENHRY and CDR2 SYGVKD. This CDR3 has 15 residues. The CDR3 reads CAISVIGEPDYGYTF. The CDR3 DNA sequence: TGTGCCATCAGTGTTATAGGGGAGCCAGACTATGGCTACACCTTC.

V gene TRBV12-3 or TRBV12-4 combines with J gene TRBJ1-5; no firm D call. Trimming removed 5 bases at V and 8 bases at J, with 19 bases between. This CDR3 is built from 15 residues. CDR3: CASSASGSFSEPQHF. The CDR3 DNA follows: TGTGCCAGCAGTGCATCCGGGTCATTTAGCGAGCCCCAGCATTTT.

The rearrangement links TRBV6-5 to TRBJ2-3; 7 bases are shared with TRBD2. CDR1 is MNHEY and CDR2 is SVGAGI in the germline V gene. This CDR3 region has 14 residues. Unmatched junction bases numbered 10, after V lost 8 bases and J lost 5 bases. The CDR3 loop reads CASSLGGSGDTQYF. The CDR3, as DNA: TGTGCCAGCTCCCTGGGCGGGAGTGGAGATACGCAGTATTTT.

The chain has TRBV11-2 and TRBJ1-1, with D unresolved. The germline V and J ends were trimmed by 1 base and 7 bases, with 19 bases remaining between them. The CDR3 runs to 16 residues. Germline assignment: CDR1 SGHAT and CDR2 FQNNGV. This CDR3 is CASSLGGRQPKGEAFF. CDR3 coding DNA: TGTGCCAGCAGCTTAGGAGGCCGGCAGCCGAAGGGTGAAGCTTTCTTT.

V gene TRBV29-1 combines with J gene TRBJ2-7; 8 nucleotides line up with TRBD2. The J segment lost 7 bases and the V segment lost 4 bases, leaving 9 bases of the junction unmatched. CDR1 and CDR2 (germline): SQVTM, ANQGSEA. The CDR3 covers 13 residues. CDR3 residues: CSVVRAGEVEQYF. CDR3 coding DNA: TGCAGCGTTGTACGAGCGGGAGAGGTTGAGCAGTACTTC.

The chain is built from TRBV24-1 and TRBJ2-1; D may be TRBD1 or TRBD2 (5 bases each). The CDR3 contains 14 residues. V shed 6 bases and J shed 9 bases, with 17 bases lying between them. Germline V lookup: CDR1 KGHDR, CDR2 SFDVKD. The CDR3 protein is CATSKISGTGEQFF. CDR3 nucleotides: TGTGCCACCAGTAAGATATCAGGGACGGGTGAGCAGTTCTTC.